This TCR beta chain was found in a study of regulatory T cells in long-lasting Graves disease. Study-wide findings and caveats: Persistent disease favored TRBV28, TRBJ1-2 and TRBJ2-5.

Points on this clonotype: Its antigen is unknown.

According to the study, TCR beta libraries were built with iRepertoire HTBI primers and CDR3-region Arm-PCR. In the original processing: Identification yielded around 64 TRBV and around 15 TRBJ segments across samples. Each CDR3 protein gets one entry after TCRdb re-called the multiplex PCR reads with MiXCR. The V and J calls were determined by TCRdb, not by the authors. The sample has under 800,000 distinct CDR3 sequences, less than 20% seen once. Germline V gene data show CDR1 as SGDLS and CDR2 as YYNGEE. The V gene end was trimmed by 0 bases and the J gene end by 4 bases; junction bases not matched to a gene: 8. This CDR3 has 17 residues. Time point: newly diagnosed GD, antithyroid drugs for less than 3 months. PBMC RNA served as the TCR library source. The same data also contributed to another study, on T cells in Graves' hyperthyroidism and ophthalmopathy.

The chain uses TRBV9 and TRBJ2-1, with TRBD2 matching 9 bases. Sequenced material: peripheral blood mononuclear cells (PBMCs), taken at new diagnosis, from a patient treated with antithyroid drugs. The TCR sequence derives from a woman aged 30 to 39 with Graves disease. DNA of the CDR3: TGTGCCAGCAGCGTAGGATCTTTGGGACTAGCTTACAATGAGCAGTTCTTC. It specifies CASSVGSLGLAYNEQFF.